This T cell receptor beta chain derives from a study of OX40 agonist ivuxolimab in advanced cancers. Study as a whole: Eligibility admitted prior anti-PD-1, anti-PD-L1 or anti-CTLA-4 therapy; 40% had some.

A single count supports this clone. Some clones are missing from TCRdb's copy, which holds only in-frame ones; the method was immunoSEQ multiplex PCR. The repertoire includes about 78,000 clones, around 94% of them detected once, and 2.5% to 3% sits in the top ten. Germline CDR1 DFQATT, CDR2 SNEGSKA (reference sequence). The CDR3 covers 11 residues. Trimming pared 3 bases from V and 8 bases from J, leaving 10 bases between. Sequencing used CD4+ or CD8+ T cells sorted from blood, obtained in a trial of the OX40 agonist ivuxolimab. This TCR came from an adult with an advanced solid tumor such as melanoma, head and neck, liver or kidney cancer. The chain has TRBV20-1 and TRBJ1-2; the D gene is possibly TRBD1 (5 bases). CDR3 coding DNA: TGCAGTGCTAGGGGCAGGGAAGGCTACACCTTC. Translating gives CSARGREGYTF.